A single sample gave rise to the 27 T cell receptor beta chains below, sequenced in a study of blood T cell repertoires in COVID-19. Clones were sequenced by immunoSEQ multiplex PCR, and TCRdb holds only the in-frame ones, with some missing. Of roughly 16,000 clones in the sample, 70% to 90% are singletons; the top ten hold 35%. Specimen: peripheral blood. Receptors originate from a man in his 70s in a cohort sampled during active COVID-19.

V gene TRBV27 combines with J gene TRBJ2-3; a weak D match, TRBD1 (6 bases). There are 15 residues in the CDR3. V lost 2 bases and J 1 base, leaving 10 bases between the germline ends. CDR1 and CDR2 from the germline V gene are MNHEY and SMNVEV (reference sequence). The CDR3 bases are TGTGCCAGCAGTTTAGTTCGGACAGGCACAGATACGCAGTATTTT. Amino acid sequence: CASSLVRTGTDTQYF.

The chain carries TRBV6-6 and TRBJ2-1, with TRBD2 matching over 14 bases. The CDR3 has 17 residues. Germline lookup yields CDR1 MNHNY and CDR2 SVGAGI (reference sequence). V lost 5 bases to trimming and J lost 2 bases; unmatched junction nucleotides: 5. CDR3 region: CASSPRLAGGPYNEQFF. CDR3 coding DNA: TGTGCCAGCAGTCCCCGACTAGCGGGAGGGCCCTACAATGAGCAGTTCTTC.

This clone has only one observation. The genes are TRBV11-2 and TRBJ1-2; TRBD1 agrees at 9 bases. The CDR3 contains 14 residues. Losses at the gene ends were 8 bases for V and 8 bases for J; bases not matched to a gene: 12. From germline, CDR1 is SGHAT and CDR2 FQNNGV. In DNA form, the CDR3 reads TGTGCCAGCGGCCCTTCCGGGACAGGGCACGGCTACACCTTC. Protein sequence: CASGPSGTGHGYTF.

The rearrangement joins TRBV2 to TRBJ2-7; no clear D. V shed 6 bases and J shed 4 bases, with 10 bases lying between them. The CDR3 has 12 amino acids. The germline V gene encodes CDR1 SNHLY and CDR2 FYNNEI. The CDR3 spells CASRDTRYEQYF. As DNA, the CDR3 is TGTGCCAGCAGAGATACACGATACGAGCAGTACTTC.

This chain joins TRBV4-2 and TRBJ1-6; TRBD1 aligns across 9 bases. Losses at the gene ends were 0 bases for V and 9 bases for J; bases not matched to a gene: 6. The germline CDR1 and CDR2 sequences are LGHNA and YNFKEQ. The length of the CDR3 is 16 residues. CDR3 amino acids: CASSQDATGGGSPLHF. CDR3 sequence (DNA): TGTGCCAGCAGCCAAGATGCTACAGGGGGCGGTTCACCCCTCCACTTT.

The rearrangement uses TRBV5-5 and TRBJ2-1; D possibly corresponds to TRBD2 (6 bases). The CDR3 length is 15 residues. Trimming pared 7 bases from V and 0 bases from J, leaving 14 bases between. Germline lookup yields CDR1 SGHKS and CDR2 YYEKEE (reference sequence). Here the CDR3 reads CASSRGPSSYNEQFF. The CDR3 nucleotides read TGTGCCAGCTCGCGGGGCCCTAGCTCCTACAATGAGCAGTTCTTC.

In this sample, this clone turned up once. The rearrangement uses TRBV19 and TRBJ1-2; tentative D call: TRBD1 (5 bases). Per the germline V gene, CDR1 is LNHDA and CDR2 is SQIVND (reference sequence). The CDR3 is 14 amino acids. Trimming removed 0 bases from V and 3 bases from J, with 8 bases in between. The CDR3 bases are TGTGCCAGTAGTATAGAGGTCAGGGACTATGGCTACACCTTC. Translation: CASSIEVRDYGYTF. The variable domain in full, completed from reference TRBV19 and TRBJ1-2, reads DGGITQSPKYLFRKEGQNVTLSCEQNLNHDAMYWYRQDPGQGLRLIYYSQIVNDFQKGDIAEGYSVSREKKESFPLTVTSAQKNPTAFYLCASSIEVRDYGYTFGSGTRLTVV.

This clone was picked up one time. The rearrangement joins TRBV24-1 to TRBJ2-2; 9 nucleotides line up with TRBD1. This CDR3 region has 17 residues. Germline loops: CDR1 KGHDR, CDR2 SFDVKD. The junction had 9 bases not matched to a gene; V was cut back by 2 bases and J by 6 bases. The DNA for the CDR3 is TGTGCCACCAGTGATTGGCCGGGACAGGGAGGGGCCGGGGAGCTGTTTTTT. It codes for CATSDWPGQGGAGELFF.

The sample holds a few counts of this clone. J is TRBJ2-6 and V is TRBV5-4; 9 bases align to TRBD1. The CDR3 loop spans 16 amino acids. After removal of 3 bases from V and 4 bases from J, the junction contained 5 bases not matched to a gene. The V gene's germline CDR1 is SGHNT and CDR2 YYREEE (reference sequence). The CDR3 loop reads CASSSQGALGANVLTF. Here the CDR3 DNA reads TGTGCCAGCAGCTCACAGGGGGCGCTAGGGGCCAACGTCCTGACTTTC.

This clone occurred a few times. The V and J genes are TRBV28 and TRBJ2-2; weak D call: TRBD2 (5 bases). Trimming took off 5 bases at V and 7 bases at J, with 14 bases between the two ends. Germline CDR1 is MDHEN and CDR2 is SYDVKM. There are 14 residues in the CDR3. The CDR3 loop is CASSEVTEGGELFF. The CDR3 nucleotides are TGTGCCAGCAGTGAGGTAACCGAGGGCGGGGAGCTGTTTTTT.

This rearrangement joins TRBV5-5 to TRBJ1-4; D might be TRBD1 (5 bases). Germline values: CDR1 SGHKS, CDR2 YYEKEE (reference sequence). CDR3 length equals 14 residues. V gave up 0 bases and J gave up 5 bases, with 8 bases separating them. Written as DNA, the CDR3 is TGTGCCAGCAGCTTGGGACAGTTGAATGAAAAACTGTTTTTT. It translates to CASSLGQLNEKLFF. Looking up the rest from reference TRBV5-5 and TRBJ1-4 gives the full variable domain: DAGVTQSPTHLIKTRGQQVTLRCSPISGHKSVSWYQQVLGQGPQFIFQYYEKEERGRGNFPDRFSARQFPNYSSELNVNALLLGDSALYLCASSLGQLNEKLFFGSGTQLSVL.

The CDR3 region is CASSLGGNRGRGSGANVLTF. DNA of the CDR3: TGTGCCAGCAGCTTAGGCGGAAACAGGGGGCGAGGGAGTGGGGCCAACGTCCTGACTTTC. V usage is TRBV7-3 and J usage is TRBJ2-6; 9 bases are a match to TRBD1. Germline CDR1 SGHTA, CDR2 FQGTGA. After removal of 2 bases from V and 3 bases from J, the junction contained 14 bases not matched to a gene. The CDR3 is made up of 20 amino acids.

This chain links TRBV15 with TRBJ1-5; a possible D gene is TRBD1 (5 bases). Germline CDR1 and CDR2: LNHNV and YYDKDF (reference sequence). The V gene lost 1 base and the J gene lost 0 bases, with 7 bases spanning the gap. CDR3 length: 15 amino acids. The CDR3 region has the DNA TGTGCCACCAGCAGAGGGGGGGGTAGCAATCAGCCCCAGCATTTT. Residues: CATSRGGGSNQPQHF.

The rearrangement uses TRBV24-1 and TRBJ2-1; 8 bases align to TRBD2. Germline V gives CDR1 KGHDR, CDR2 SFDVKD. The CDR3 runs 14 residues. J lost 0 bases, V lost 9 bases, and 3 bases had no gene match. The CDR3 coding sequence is TGTGCCACCTCCGGGACTAGCTCCTACAATGAGCAGTTCTTC. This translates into CATSGTSSYNEQFF.

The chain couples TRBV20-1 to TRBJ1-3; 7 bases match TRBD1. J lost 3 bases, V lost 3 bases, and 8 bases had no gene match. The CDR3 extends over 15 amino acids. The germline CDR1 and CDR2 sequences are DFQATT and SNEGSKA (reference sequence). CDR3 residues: CSASRDREGGNTIYF. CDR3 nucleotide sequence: TGCAGTGCTAGTAGAGACAGGGAAGGTGGAAACACCATATATTTT.

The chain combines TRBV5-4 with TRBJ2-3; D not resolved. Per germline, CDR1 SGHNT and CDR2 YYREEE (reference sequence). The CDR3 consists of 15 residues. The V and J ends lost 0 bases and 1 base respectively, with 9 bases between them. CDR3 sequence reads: CASSLDLMGTDTQYF. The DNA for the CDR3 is TGTGCCAGCAGCTTGGATCTAATGGGCACAGATACGCAGTATTTT.

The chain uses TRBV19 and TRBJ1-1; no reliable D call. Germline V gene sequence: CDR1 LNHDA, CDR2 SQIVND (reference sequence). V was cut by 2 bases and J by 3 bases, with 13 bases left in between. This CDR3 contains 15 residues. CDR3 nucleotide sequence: TGTGCCAGTAGTATACATCCGGGGATCGACACTGAAGCTTTCTTT. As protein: CASSIHPGIDTEAFF.

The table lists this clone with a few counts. The CDR3 is CSVVGTRLAASTDTQYF. The CDR3 DNA reads as TGCAGCGTTGTGGGTACTAGGCTAGCGGCTAGCACAGATACGCAGTATTTT. The chain carries TRBV29-1 and TRBJ2-3; 7 bases map to TRBD2. From germline, CDR1 is SQVTM and CDR2 ANQGSEA. The CDR3 runs 17 residues. V lost 4 bases to trimming and J lost 0 bases; unmatched junction nucleotides: 13.

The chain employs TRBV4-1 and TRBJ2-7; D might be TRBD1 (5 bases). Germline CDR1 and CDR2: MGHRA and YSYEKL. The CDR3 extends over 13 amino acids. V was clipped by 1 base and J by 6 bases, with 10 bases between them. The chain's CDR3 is CASSQVGQSEQYF. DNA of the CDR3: TGCGCCAGCAGCCAAGTGGGGCAGTCCGAGCAGTACTTC.

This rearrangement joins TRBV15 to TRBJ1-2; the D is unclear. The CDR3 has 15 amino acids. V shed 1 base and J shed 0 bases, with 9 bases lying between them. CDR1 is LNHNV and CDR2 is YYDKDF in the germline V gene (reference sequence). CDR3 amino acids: CATSRGSVANYGYTF. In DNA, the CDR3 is TGTGCCACCAGCAGAGGCTCAGTCGCTAACTATGGCTACACCTTC.

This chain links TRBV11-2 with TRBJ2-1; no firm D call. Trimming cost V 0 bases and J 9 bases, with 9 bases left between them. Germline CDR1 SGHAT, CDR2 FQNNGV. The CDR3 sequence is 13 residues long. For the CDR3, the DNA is TGTGCCAGCAGCTTAGATCTCGGTCGTGAGCAGTTCTTC. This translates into CASSLDLGREQFF.

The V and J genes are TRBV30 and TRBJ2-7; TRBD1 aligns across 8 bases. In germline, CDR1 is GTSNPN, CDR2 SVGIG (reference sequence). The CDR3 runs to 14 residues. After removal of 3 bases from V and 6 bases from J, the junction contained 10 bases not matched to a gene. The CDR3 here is CAWRRAGGQGEQYF. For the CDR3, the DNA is TGTGCCTGGAGGAGGGCCGGTGGACAGGGCGAGCAGTACTTC.

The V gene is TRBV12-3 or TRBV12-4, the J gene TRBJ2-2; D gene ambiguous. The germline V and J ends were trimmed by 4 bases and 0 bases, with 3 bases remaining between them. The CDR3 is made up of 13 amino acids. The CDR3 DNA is TGTGCCAGCAGTTCATCGAACACCGGGGAGCTGTTTTTT. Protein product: CASSSSNTGELFF.

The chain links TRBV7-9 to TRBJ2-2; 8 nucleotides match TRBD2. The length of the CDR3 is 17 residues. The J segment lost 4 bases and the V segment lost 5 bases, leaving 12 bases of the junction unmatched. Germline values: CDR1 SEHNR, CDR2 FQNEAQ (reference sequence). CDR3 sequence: CASSPYGGGRLTGELFF. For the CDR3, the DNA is TGTGCCAGCAGCCCGTATGGCGGGGGGAGACTCACCGGGGAGCTGTTTTTT.

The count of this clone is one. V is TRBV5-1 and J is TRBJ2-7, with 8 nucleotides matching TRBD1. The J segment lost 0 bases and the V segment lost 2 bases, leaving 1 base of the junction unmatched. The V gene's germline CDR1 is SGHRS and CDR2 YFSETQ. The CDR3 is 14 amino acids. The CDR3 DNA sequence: TGCGCCAGCAGCTTCCAGGGGGCCTCCTACGAGCAGTACTTC. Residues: CASSFQGASYEQYF.

CDR3 amino acids: CAISDRTGGRDTQYF. The CDR3 DNA sequence: TGTGCCATCAGTGACAGGACAGGGGGCAGAGATACGCAGTATTTT. This chain joins TRBV10-3 and TRBJ2-3; 11 nucleotides match TRBD1. The CDR3 runs to 15 residues. V shed 3 bases, J shed 5 bases, and the junction held 4 bases outside the gene matches. Per the germline V gene, CDR1 is ENHRY and CDR2 is SYGVKD.

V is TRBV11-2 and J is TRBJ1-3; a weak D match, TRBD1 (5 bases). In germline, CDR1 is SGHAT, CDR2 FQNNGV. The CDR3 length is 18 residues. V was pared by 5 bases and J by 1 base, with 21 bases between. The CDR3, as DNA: TGTGCCAGCAGCCAGACTTTAGCCAGGGTTAAATCTGGAAACACCATATATTTT. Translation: CASSQTLARVKSGNTIYF.